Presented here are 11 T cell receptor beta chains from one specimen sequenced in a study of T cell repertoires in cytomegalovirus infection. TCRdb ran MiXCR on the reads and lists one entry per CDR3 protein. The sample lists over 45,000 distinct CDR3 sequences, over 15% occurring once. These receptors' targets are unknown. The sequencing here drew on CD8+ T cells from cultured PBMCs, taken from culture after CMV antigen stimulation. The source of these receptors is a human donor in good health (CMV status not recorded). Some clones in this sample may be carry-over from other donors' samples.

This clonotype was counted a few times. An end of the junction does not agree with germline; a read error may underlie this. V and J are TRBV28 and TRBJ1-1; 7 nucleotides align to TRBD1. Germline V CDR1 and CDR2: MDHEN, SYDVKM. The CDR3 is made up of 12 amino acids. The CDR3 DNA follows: TGCGCCAGCGTAGCCAGGGGGTTGGATGCTTTCTTT. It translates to CASVARGLDAFF.

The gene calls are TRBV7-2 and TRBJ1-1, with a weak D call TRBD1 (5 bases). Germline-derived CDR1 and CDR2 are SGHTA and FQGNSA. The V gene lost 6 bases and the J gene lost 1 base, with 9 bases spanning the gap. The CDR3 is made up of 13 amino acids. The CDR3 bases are TGTGCCAGCAGATTCCAGGGGAACACTGAAGCTTTCTTT. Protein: CASRFQGNTEAFF. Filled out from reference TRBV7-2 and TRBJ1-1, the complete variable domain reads GAGVSQSPSNKVTEKGKDVELRCDPISGHTALYWYRQSLGQGLEFLIYFQGNSAPDKSGLPSDRFSAERTGGSVSTLTIQRTQQEDSAVYLCASRFQGNTEAFFGQGTRLTVV.

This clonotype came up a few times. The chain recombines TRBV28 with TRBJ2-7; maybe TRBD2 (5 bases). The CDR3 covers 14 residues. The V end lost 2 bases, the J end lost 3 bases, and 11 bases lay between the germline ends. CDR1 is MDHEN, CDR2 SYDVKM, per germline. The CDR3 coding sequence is TGTGCCAGCAGTTTACGAGGGAGCATCTACGAGCAGTACTTC. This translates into CASSLRGSIYEQYF.

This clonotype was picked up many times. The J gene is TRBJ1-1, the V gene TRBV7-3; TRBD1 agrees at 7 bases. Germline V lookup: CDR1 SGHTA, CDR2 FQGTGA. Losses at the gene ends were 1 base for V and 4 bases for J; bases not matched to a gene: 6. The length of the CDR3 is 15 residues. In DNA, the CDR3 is TGTGCCAGCAGCTTAAAGGCAGGGGGGGGCACTGAAGCTTTCTTT. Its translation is CASSLKAGGGTEAFF.

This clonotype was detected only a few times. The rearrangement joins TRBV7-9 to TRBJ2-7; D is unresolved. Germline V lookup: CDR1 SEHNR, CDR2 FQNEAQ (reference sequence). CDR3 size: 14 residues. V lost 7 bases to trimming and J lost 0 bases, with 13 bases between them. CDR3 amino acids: CASNPRNSSYEQYF. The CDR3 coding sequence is TGTGCCAGCAACCCGAGAAATAGCTCCTACGAGCAGTACTTC.

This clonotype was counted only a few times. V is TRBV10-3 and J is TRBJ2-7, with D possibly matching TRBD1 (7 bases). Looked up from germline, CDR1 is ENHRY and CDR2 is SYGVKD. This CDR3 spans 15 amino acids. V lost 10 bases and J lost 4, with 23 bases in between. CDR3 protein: CATLSDRATRYEQYF. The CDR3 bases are TGTGCCACCCTATCCGACAGGGCGACTAGATACGAGCAGTACTTC.

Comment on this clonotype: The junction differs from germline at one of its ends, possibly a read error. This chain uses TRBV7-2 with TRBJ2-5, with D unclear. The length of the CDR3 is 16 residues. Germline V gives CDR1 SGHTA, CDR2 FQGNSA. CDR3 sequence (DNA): TGTGCCAACAGCTTAGCCCCACCCCAAGTGCAAGAGACCCAGTACTTC. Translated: CANSLAPPQVQETQYF.

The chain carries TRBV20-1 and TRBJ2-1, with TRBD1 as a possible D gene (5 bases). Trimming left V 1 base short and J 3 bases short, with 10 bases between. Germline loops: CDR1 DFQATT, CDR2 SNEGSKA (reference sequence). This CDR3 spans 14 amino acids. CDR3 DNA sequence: TGCAGTGCTAGAGTCAAGGGGATCTACAATGAGCAGTTCTTC. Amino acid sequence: CSARVKGIYNEQFF.

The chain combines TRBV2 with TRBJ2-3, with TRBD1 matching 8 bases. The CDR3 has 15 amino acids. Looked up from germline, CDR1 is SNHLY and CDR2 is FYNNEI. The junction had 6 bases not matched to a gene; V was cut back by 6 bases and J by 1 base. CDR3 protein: CASRYQGAGTDTQYF. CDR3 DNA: TGTGCCAGCAGATATCAGGGGGCCGGCACAGATACGCAGTATTTT.

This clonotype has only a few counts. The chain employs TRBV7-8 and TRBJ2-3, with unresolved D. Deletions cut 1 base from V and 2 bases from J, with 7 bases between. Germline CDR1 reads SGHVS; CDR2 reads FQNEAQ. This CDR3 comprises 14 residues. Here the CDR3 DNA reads TGTGCCAGCAGCTTAGATTCCCTCACAGATACGCAGTATTTT. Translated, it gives CASSLDSLTDTQYF.

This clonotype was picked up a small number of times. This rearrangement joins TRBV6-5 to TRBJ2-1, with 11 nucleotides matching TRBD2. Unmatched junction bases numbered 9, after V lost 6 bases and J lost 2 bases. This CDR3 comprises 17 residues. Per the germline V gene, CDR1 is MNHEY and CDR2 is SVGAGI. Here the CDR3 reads CASSPTLAGGPYNEQFF. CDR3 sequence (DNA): TGTGCCAGCAGCCCCACCCTAGCGGGAGGACCCTACAATGAGCAGTTCTTC.